Listed here are 14 T cell receptor beta chains from one sample, sequenced in a study of OX40 agonist ivuxolimab in advanced cancers. Clones were sequenced by immunoSEQ multiplex PCR, and TCRdb holds only the in-frame ones, with some missing. The sample lists some 90,000 clones; about 89% were seen once. Specimen: CD4+ or CD8+ T cells sorted from blood, collected in a trial of the OX40 agonist ivuxolimab. The receptors here all came from an adult with an advanced solid tumor such as melanoma, head and neck, liver or kidney cancer.

The chain carries TRBV2 and TRBJ1-1; the D gene is possibly TRBD1 (5 bases). Germline V lookup: CDR1 SNHLY, CDR2 FYNNEI. V was trimmed by 2 bases and J by 1 base, leaving 8 bases between them. The CDR3 loop spans 14 amino acids. The DNA of the CDR3 is TGTGCCAGCAGTGAACAGGGCCAGAACACTGAAGCTTTCTTT. Protein product: CASSEQGQNTEAFF.

This clone was recorded once. V gene TRBV9 combines with J gene TRBJ2-5; D remains unclear. V was pared by 1 base and J by 2 bases, with 9 bases between. Germline values: CDR1 SGDLS, CDR2 YYNGEE. This CDR3 has 14 amino acids. CDR3 protein: CASSVNGRQETQYF. CDR3 nucleotides: TGTGCCAGCAGCGTAAACGGTAGACAAGAGACCCAGTACTTC.

This chain joins TRBV11-2 and TRBJ1-1; D is undetermined. The germline gives CDR1 SGHAT, CDR2 FQNNGV. Trimming removed 1 base from V and 1 base from J, with 13 bases in between. This CDR3 has 16 residues. The DNA of the CDR3 is TGTGCCAGCAGCTTAGGAATGGGCGCTTGGAACACTGAAGCTTTCTTT. It specifies CASSLGMGAWNTEAFF.

The chain employs TRBV7-2 and TRBJ2-1, with 10 bases fitting TRBD1. The V segment lost 5 bases and the J segment 0 bases; nucleotides outside the gene matches: 7. There are 17 residues in the CDR3. Germline V gene data show CDR1 as SGHTA and CDR2 as FQGNSA. This CDR3 is CASSKWTGGDSYNEQFF. The CDR3 DNA follows: TGTGCCAGCAGCAAATGGACAGGGGGAGACTCCTACAATGAGCAGTTCTTC.

This clone has just a few counts. The chain employs TRBV28 and TRBJ1-5; D is possibly TRBD1 (5 bases). Germline V gene lookup returns CDR1 MDHEN and CDR2 SYDVKM. The CDR3 loop spans 14 amino acids. V lost 6 bases, J lost 0 bases, and 9 bases lay in between. DNA of the CDR3: TGTGCCAGCAGAGAGGGGTTTAGCAATCAGCCCCAGCATTTT. Its translation: CASREGFSNQPQHF.

This chain uses TRBV7-6 with TRBJ2-5, with TRBD2 matching over 8 bases. The germline CDR1 and CDR2 sequences are SGHVS and FNYEAQ. The CDR3 consists of 15 residues. The V segment lost 5 bases and the J segment 4 bases; nucleotides outside the gene matches: 9. CDR3 DNA sequence: TGTGCCAGCAGCCCACGAGCGGGAGTAATAGAGACCCAGTACTTC. Protein: CASSPRAGVIETQYF.

This rearrangement joins TRBV9 to TRBJ1-2; unclear D gene. The CDR3 runs to 15 residues. Germline CDR1 is SGDLS and CDR2 is YYNGEE. The germline V and J ends were trimmed by 0 bases and 0 bases, with 9 bases remaining between them. CDR3 sequence reads: CASSVGQSANYGYTF. For the CDR3, the DNA is TGTGCCAGCAGCGTAGGTCAGTCAGCTAACTATGGCTACACCTTC. The whole variable domain, filled in from reference TRBV9 and TRBJ1-2, reads DSGVTQTPKHLITATGQRVTLRCSPRSGDLSVYWYQQSLDQGLQFLIQYYNGEERAKGNILERFSAQQFPDLHSELNLSSLELGDSALYFCASSVGQSANYGYTFGSGTRLTVV.

The chain links TRBV6-5 to TRBJ1-4; tentatively, D is TRBD1 (6 bases). The V gene's germline CDR1 is MNHEY and CDR2 SVGAGI. Trimming removed 5 bases from V and 0 bases from J, with 10 bases in between. The CDR3 spans 15 residues. This CDR3 reads CASSHRQATNEKLFF. In nucleotides, the CDR3 is TGTGCCAGCAGTCACAGACAGGCAACTAATGAAAAACTGTTTTTT.

The chain employs TRBV30 and TRBJ2-7, with no clear D. The CDR3 has 12 residues. Germline V gives CDR1 GTSNPN, CDR2 SVGIG (reference sequence). V was shortened by 4 bases and J by 3 bases, with 10 bases between the two germline ends. CDR3 sequence: CAWNKWGYEQYF. The CDR3 bases are TGTGCCTGGAATAAGTGGGGCTACGAGCAGTACTTC. Complete variable domain (other parts from reference TRBV30 and TRBJ2-7): SQTIHQWPATLVQPVGSPLSLECTVEGTSNPNLYWYRQAAGRGLQLLFYSVGIGQISSEVPQNLSASRPQDRQFILSSKKLLLSDSGFYLCAWNKWGYEQYFGPGTRLTVT.

The chain uses TRBV28 and TRBJ1-4; D is undetermined. The V end lost 7 bases, the J end lost 8 bases, and 20 bases lay between the germline ends. CDR1 and CDR2 from the germline V gene are MDHEN and SYDVKM. The CDR3 consists of 15 residues. CDR3 nucleotide sequence: TGTGCCAGCACTTCCTCCCGGGGAGGGATAGAAAAACTGTTTTTT. Translation: CASTSSRGGIEKLFF.

The chain employs TRBV19 and TRBJ2-7; no definite D call. The CDR3 is 13 residues long. The V gene lost 4 bases and the J gene lost 1 base, with 8 bases spanning the gap. Germline V gene data show CDR1 as LNHDA and CDR2 as SQIVND (reference sequence). The CDR3: CASSKGGSYEQYV. CDR3 DNA: TGTGCCAGTAGTAAGGGCGGATCCTACGAGCAGTACGTC.

This clone was detected only a few times. This sequence joins TRBV7-6 and TRBJ1-1, with a possible D match to TRBD1 (5 bases). Trimming left V 1 base short and J 7 bases short, with 10 bases between. CDR3 length: 13 residues. In germline, CDR1 is SGHVS, CDR2 FNYEAQ. The CDR3 is CASSLGGGGEAFF. The CDR3, as DNA: TGTGCCAGCAGCTTAGGGGGCGGGGGTGAAGCTTTCTTT.

This clone has just one count. This chain joins TRBV4-3 and TRBJ2-1; D is unclear. This CDR3 is 13 amino acids long. Trimming took 3 bases from V and 8 from J, leaving 11 bases between them. The germline V gene has CDR1 LGHNA and CDR2 YSLEER. In DNA form, the CDR3 reads TGCGCCAGCAGCCAGAGTATGTATCATGAGCAGTTCTTC. Protein: CASSQSMYHEQFF.

The chain uses TRBV10-3 and TRBJ2-1, with D hard to call. The germline gives CDR1 ENHRY, CDR2 SYGVKD. CDR3 length: 11 residues. V lost 8 bases, J lost 6 bases, and 8 bases lay in between. This CDR3 reads CAISRLNEQFF. The CDR3 DNA reads as TGTGCCATCTCTCGACTCAATGAGCAGTTCTTC.